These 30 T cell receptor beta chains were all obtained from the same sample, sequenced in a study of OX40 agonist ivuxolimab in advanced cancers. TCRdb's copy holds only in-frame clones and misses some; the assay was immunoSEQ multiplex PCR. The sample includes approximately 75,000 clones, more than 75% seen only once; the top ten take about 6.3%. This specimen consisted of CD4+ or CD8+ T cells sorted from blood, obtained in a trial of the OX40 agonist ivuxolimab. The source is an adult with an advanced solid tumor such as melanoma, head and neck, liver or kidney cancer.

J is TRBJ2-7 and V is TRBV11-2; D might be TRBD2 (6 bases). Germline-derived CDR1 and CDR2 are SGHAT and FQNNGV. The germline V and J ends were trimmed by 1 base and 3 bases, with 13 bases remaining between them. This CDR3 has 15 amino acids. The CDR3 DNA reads TGTGCCAGCAGCTTAGCAATGCCGCGGGACTACGAGCAGTACTTC. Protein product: CASSLAMPRDYEQYF.

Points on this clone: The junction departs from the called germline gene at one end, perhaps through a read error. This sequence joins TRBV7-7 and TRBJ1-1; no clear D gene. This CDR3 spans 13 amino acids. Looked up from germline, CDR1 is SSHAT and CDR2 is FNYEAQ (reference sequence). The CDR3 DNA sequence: TGTGCTAGCAGCTTATCAGAGAACACTGAAGCTTTCTTT. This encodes CASSLSENTEAFF.

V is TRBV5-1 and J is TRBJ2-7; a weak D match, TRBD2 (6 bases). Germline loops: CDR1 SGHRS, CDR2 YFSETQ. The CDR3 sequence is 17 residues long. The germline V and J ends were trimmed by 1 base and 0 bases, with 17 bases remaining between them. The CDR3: CASSLNLLGTGSYEQYF. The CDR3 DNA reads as TGCGCCAGCAGCTTGAACTTGTTGGGGACTGGCTCCTACGAGCAGTACTTC.

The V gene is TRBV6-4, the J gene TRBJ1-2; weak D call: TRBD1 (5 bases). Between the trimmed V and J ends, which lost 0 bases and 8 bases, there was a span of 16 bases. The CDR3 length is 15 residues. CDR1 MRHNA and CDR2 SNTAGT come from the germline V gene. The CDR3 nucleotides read TGTGCCAGCAGTGACTCGCCGGGACTCCGAGGGGGCTACACCTTC. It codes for CASSDSPGLRGGYTF.

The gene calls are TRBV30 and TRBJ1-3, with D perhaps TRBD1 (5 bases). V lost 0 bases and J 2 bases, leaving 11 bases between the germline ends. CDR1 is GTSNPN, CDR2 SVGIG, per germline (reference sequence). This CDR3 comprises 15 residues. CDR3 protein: CAWSVLGVTGNTIYF. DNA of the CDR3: TGTGCCTGGAGTGTACTAGGGGTAACTGGAAACACCATATATTTT.

DNA of the CDR3: TGTGCCAGCACCACACCGGGTTTGGCCTACGAGCAGTACTTC. This sequence encodes CASTTPGLAYEQYF. This rearrangement joins TRBV6-5 to TRBJ2-7; D gene ambiguous. This CDR3 region has 14 residues. Germline CDR1 and CDR2: MNHEY and SVGAGI. V lost 7 bases and J 2 bases, leaving 15 bases between the germline ends.

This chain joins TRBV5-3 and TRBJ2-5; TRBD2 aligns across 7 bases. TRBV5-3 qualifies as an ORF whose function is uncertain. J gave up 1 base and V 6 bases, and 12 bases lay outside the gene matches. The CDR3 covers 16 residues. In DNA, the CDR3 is TGTGCCAGAACCGTGATGGGGCGGGAGACCCAAGAGACCCAGTACTTC. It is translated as CARTVMGRETQETQYF.

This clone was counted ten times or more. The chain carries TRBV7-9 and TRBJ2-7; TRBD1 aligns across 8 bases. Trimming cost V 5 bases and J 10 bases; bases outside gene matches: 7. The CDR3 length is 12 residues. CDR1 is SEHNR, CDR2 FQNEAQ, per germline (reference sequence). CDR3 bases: TGTGCCAGCAGCCGCGCGGACAGGGACCAGTACTTC. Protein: CASSRADRDQYF.

CDR3 amino acids: CASTGGTGNGYTF. DNA for the CDR3: TGTGCCAGCACAGGGGGCACAGGGAATGGCTACACCTTC. The chain couples TRBV2 to TRBJ1-2, with 8 bases that match TRBD1. The length of the CDR3 is 13 residues. Germline CDR1 is SNHLY and CDR2 is FYNNEI. J gave up 6 bases and V 7 bases, and 7 bases lay outside the gene matches.

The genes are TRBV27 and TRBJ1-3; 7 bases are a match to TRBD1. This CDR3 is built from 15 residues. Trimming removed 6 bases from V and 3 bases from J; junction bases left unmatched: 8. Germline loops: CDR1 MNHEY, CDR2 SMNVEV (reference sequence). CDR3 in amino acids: CASRRGGKGGNTIYF. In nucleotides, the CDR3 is TGTGCCAGCAGGAGAGGGGGCAAAGGTGGAAACACCATATATTTT.

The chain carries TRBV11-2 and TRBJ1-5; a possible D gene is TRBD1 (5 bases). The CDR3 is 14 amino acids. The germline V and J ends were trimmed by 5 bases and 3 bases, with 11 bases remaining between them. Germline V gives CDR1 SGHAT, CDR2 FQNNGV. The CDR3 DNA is TGTGCCAGCAGCCTCGACAGTTTCAATCAGCCCCAGCATTTT. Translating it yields CASSLDSFNQPQHF. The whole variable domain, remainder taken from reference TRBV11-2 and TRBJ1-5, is EAGVAQSPRYKIIEKRQSVAFWCNPISGHATLYWYQQILGQGPKLLIQFQNNGVVDDSQLPKDRFSAERLKGVDSTLKIQPAKLEDSAVYLCASSLDSFNQPQHFGDGTRLSIL.

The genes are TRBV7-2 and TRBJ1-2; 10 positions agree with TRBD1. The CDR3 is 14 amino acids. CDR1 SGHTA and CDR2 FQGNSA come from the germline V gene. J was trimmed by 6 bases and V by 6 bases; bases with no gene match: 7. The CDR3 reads CASRRDRGENGYTF. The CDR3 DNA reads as TGTGCCAGCAGGCGGGACAGGGGAGAAAATGGCTACACCTTC.

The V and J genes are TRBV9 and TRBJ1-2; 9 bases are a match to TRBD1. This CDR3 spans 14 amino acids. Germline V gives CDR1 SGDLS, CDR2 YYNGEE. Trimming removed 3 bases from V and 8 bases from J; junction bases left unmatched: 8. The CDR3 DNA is TGTGCCAGCAGCGAAACCGGGACAGGGTTCGGCTACACCTTC. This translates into CASSETGTGFGYTF. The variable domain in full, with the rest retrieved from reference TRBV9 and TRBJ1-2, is DSGVTQTPKHLITATGQRVTLRCSPRSGDLSVYWYQQSLDQGLQFLIQYYNGEERAKGNILERFSAQQFPDLHSELNLSSLELGDSALYFCASSETGTGFGYTFGSGTRLTVV.

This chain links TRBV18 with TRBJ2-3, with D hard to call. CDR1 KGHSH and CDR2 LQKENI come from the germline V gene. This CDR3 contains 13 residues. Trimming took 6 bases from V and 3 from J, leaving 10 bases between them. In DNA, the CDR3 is TGTGCCAGCTCGCCCGGGCCTACAGATACGCAGTATTTT. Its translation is CASSPGPTDTQYF.

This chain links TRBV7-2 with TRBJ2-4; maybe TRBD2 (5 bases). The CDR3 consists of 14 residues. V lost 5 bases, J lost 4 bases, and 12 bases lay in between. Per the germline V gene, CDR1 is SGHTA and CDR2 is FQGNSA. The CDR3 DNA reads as TGTGCCAGCAGCCTGCCAGCGGCGAAAAACATTCAGTACTTC. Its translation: CASSLPAAKNIQYF.

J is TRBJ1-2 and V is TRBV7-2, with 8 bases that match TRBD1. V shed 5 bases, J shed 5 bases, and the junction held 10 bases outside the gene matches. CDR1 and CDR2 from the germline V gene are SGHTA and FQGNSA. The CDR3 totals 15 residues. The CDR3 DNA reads TGTGCCAGCAGCCAAAGCTGGGACAGGATGTATGGCTACACCTTC. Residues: CASSQSWDRMYGYTF. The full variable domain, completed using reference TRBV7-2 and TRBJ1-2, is GAGVSQSPSNKVTEKGKDVELRCDPISGHTALYWYRQSLGQGLEFLIYFQGNSAPDKSGLPSDRFSAERTGGSVSTLTIQRTQQEDSAVYLCASSQSWDRMYGYTFGSGTRLTVV.

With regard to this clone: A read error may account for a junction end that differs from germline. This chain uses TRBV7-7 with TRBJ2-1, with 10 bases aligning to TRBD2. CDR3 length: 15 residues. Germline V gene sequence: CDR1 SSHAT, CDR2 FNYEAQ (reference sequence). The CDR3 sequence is CASSLGTSVYNEQFF. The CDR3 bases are TGTGCTAGCAGTCTCGGGACTAGCGTCTACAATGAGCAGTTCTTC.

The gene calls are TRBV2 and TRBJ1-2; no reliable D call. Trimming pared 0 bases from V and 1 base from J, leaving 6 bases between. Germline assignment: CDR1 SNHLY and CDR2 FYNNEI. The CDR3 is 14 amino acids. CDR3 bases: TGTGCCAGCAGTGAAGCACGTGATAACTATGGCTACACCTTC. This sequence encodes CASSEARDNYGYTF.

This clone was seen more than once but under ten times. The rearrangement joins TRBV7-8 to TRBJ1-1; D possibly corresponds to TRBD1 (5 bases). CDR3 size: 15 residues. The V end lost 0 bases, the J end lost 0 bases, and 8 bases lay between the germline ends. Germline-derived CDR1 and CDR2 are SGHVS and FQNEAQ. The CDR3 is CASSLAGTVNTEAFF. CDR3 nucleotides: TGTGCCAGCAGCTTAGCCGGGACGGTGAACACTGAAGCTTTCTTT.

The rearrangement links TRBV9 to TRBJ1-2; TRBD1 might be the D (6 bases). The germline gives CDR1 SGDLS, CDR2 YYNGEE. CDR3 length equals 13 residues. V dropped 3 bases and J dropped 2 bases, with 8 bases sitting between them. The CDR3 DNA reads TGTGCCAGCAGCGCCCAGGGGAACTATGGCTACACCTTC. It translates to CASSAQGNYGYTF. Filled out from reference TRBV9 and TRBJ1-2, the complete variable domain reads DSGVTQTPKHLITATGQRVTLRCSPRSGDLSVYWYQQSLDQGLQFLIQYYNGEERAKGNILERFSAQQFPDLHSELNLSSLELGDSALYFCASSAQGNYGYTFGSGTRLTVV.

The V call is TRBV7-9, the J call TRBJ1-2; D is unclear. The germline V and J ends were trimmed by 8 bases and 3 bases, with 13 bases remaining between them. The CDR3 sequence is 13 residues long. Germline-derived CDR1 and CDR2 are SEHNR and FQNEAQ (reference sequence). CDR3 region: CASGPTGDYGYTF. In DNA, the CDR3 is TGTGCCAGCGGACCGACGGGAGACTATGGCTACACCTTC.

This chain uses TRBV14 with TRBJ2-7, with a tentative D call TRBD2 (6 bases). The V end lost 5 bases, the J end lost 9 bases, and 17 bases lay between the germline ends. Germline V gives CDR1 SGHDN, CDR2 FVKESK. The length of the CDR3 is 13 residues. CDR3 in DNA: TGTGCCAGCAGCATGGGGACTCTGTTCGTGCAGTACTTC. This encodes CASSMGTLFVQYF.

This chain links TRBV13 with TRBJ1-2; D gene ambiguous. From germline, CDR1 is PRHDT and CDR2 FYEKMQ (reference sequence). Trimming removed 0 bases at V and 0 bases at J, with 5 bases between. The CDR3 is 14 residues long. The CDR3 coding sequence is TGTGCCAGCAGCTTAGGATCAGCTAACTATGGCTACACCTTC. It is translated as CASSLGSANYGYTF.

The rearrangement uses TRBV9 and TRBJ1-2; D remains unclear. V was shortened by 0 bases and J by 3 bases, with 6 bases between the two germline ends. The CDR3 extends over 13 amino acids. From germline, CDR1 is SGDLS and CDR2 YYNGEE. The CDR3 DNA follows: TGTGCCAGCAGCGTAGGAGGGTACTATGGCTACACCTTC. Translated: CASSVGGYYGYTF. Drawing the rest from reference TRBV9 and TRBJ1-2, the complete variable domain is DSGVTQTPKHLITATGQRVTLRCSPRSGDLSVYWYQQSLDQGLQFLIQYYNGEERAKGNILERFSAQQFPDLHSELNLSSLELGDSALYFCASSVGGYYGYTFGSGTRLTVV.

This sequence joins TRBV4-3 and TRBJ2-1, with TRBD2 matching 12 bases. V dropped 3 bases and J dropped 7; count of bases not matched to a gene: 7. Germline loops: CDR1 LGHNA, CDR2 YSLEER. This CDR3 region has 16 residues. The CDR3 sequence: CASSHLIGTSGNEQFF. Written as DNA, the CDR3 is TGCGCCAGCAGCCACCTAATAGGGACTAGCGGGAATGAGCAGTTCTTC.

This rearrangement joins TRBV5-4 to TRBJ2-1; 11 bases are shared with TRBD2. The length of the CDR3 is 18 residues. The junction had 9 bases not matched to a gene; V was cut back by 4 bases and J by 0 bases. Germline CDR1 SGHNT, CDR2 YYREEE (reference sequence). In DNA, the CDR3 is TGTGCCAGCAGCCCGATCCGGACTAGCGGGTCCTCCTACAATGAGCAGTTCTTC. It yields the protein CASSPIRTSGSSYNEQFF.

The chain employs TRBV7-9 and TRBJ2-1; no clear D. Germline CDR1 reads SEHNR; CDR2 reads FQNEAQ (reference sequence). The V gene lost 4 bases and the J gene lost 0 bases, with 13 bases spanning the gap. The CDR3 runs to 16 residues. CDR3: CASSSFLRSSYNEQFF. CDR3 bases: TGTGCCAGCAGCTCATTTTTAAGAAGCTCCTACAATGAGCAGTTCTTC.

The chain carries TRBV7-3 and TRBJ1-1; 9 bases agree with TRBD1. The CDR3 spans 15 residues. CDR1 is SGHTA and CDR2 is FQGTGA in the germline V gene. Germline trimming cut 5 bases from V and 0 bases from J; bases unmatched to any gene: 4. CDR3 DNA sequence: TGTGCCAGCAGCGCGGGACAGGGTTTGAACACTGAAGCTTTCTTT. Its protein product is CASSAGQGLNTEAFF.

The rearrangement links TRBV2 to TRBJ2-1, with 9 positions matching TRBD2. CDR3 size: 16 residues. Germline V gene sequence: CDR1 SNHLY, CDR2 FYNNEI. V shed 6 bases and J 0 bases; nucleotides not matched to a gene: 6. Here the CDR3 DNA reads TGTGCCAGCAGCTATAGCGGGAGCGGCTCCTACAATGAGCAGTTCTTC. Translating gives CASSYSGSGSYNEQFF.

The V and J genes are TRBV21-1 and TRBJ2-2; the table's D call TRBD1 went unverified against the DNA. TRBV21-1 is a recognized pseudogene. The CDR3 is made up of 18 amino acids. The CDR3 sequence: CASSKDRTGKSNTGELFF. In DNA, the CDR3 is TGTGCCAGCAGCAAAGATCGGACAGGGAAGTCTAACACCGGGGAGCTGTTTTTT.